One and the same sample provided the 26 T cell receptor beta chains below, sequenced in a study of technical replicates of blood from several donors. Libraries were prepared by immunoSEQ multiplex PCR; TCRdb keeps only in-frame clonotypes and omits some of them. The profile shows about 66,000 clones, 92% of them singletons. Sequences were obtained from T cells isolated from PBMCs. The receptors derive from a human donor in good health.

The chain uses TRBV6-6 and TRBJ1-1, with D tentatively TRBD1 (6 bases). Trimming cost V 10 bases and J 3 bases, with 15 bases left between them. This CDR3 has 13 amino acids. The germline V gene has CDR1 MNHNY and CDR2 SVGAGI (reference sequence). The CDR3 sequence is CATSGQPYTEAFF. The CDR3 DNA sequence: TGTGCCACCTCCGGACAGCCATACACTGAAGCTTTCTTT.

The rearrangement joins TRBV7-9 to TRBJ2-1; D is unclear. There are 11 residues in the CDR3. Trimming removed 1 base at V and 10 bases at J, with 5 bases between. CDR1 SEHNR and CDR2 FQNEAQ come from the germline V gene (reference sequence). In DNA form, the CDR3 reads TGTGCCAGCAGCTTAGGGCGGGAGCAGTTCTTC. Translation: CASSLGREQFF.

The chain uses TRBV19 and TRBJ2-5; 10 bases match TRBD1. V lost 10 bases and J lost 5; bases outside the gene matches: 7. Germline V gene data show CDR1 as LNHDA and CDR2 as SQIVND (reference sequence). The CDR3 extends over 13 amino acids. The CDR3 reads CATVGQGMETQYF. In nucleotides, the CDR3 is TGTGCCACCGTGGGACAGGGGATGGAGACCCAGTACTTC.

This chain links TRBV7-2 with TRBJ1-5, with no clear D. The CDR3 sequence is 13 residues long. V lost 4 bases and J 4 bases, leaving 8 bases between the germline ends. Germline V gene data show CDR1 as SGHTA and CDR2 as FQGNSA. The CDR3 region has the DNA TGTGCCAGCAGCTCCCTCGTGAATCAGCCCCAGCATTTT. Protein sequence: CASSSLVNQPQHF.

This clone turned up a few times. The chain carries TRBV9 and TRBJ1-1; the D is unclear. This CDR3 region has 13 residues. Per the germline V gene, CDR1 is SGDLS and CDR2 is YYNGEE. V was trimmed by 3 bases and J by 6 bases, leaving 12 bases between them. CDR3 protein: CASSGDNHAEAFF. In DNA form, the CDR3 reads TGTGCCAGCAGCGGAGACAATCACGCTGAAGCTTTCTTT.

The chain employs TRBV9 and TRBJ1-1; tentatively, D is TRBD1 (6 bases). Germline loops: CDR1 SGDLS, CDR2 YYNGEE. CDR3 size: 17 residues. Trimming stripped 3 bases from V and 6 bases from J, with 24 bases between. The CDR3 loop is CASSAPGPGGAMAEAFF. The CDR3 coding sequence is TGTGCCAGCAGCGCTCCAGGTCCGGGGGGGGCCATGGCTGAAGCTTTCTTT.

The V gene is TRBV9, the J gene TRBJ2-7, with 7 nucleotides matching TRBD2. This CDR3 contains 13 residues. V shed 3 bases and J 12 bases; nucleotides not matched to a gene: 12. Germline-derived CDR1 and CDR2 are SGDLS and YYNGEE. The CDR3 protein is CASSGGSADKAYF. In DNA, the CDR3 is TGTGCCAGCAGCGGCGGGAGTGCCGACAAGGCGTACTTC.

The rearrangement uses TRBV7-6 and TRBJ2-7; 11 bases align to TRBD1. This CDR3 region has 15 residues. The V gene's germline CDR1 is SGHVS and CDR2 FNYEAQ. Trimming removed 1 base from V and 4 bases from J; junction bases left unmatched: 3. The CDR3: CASSLGGTGGYEQYF. For the CDR3, the DNA is TGTGCCAGCAGCTTAGGAGGGACAGGGGGATACGAGCAGTACTTC.

The genes are TRBV5-6 and TRBJ2-1; TRBD2 aligns across 11 bases. This CDR3 has 18 amino acids. Trimming removed 0 bases from V and 5 bases from J; junction bases left unmatched: 10. Germline CDR1 reads SGHDT; CDR2 reads YYEEEE. The CDR3 spells CASSLELAGVTKNNEQFF. DNA of the CDR3: TGTGCCAGCAGCTTGGAACTAGCGGGAGTTACGAAGAACAATGAGCAGTTCTTC.

The CDR3 DNA follows: TGTGCCAGCAGTTGGTTATCGTGGGAGTCAAGCTACGAGCAGTACTTC. Translating it yields CASSWLSWESSYEQYF. This chain links TRBV6-5 with TRBJ2-7; a weak D match, TRBD2 (5 bases). The CDR3 contains 16 residues. The V end was cut by 4 bases, the J end by 3 bases, with 19 bases between. Germline V gene lookup returns CDR1 MNHEY and CDR2 SVGAGI.

Concerning this clone itself: One junction end does not reproduce the germline sequence, and a read error may be involved. J is TRBJ1-2 and V is TRBV29-1, with 7 bases that match TRBD1. This CDR3 spans 12 amino acids. CDR1 is SQVTM, CDR2 ANQGSEA, per germline. The CDR3 spells CSGEDRVNGYTF. The CDR3 DNA reads TGCAGCGGTGAAGACAGGGTAAACGGCTACACCTTC.

This clone came up once. The gene calls are TRBV2 and TRBJ2-3, with 8 bases matching TRBD1. The CDR3 is 14 residues long. V shed 7 bases, J shed 4 bases, and the junction held 7 bases outside the gene matches. CDR1 and CDR2 (germline): SNHLY, FYNNEI. The CDR3 DNA sequence: TGTGCCAGCAATGGGGGACAGGACTCAGATACGCAGTATTTT. This encodes CASNGGQDSDTQYF.

V and J are TRBV5-1 and TRBJ2-2, with 10 bases aligning to TRBD2. The germline V gene has CDR1 SGHRS and CDR2 YFSETQ. The CDR3 runs 16 residues. The junction had 3 bases not matched to a gene; V was cut back by 1 base and J by 3 bases. CDR3 nucleotide sequence: TGCGCCAGCAGCTTGACTAGCGGGACCTACACCGGGGAGCTGTTTTTT. This translates into CASSLTSGTYTGELFF.

The V and J genes are TRBV10-3 and TRBJ1-2, with 8 positions matching TRBD1. The V segment lost 8 bases and the J segment 4 bases; nucleotides outside the gene matches: 6. Germline lookup yields CDR1 ENHRY and CDR2 SYGVKD. CDR3 length: 13 residues. In DNA form, the CDR3 reads TGTGCCATCGGACAGGGTAATGGCTATGGCTACACCTTC. It translates to CAIGQGNGYGYTF.

This chain joins TRBV4-1 and TRBJ2-7; maybe TRBD1 (6 bases). V was shortened by 5 bases and J by 6 bases, with 17 bases between the two germline ends. The CDR3 has 14 amino acids. Germline CDR1 is MGHRA and CDR2 is YSYEKL. The CDR3 nucleotides read TGCGCCAGCAGCAGCCACTCCGGGACACTCGAGCAGTACTTC. It translates to CASSSHSGTLEQYF.

The chain joins TRBV4-3 to TRBJ2-1; 8 bases fit TRBD2. Unmatched junction bases numbered 1, after V lost 0 bases and J lost 0 bases. The CDR3 runs to 16 residues. Germline-derived CDR1 and CDR2 are LGHNA and YSLEER. CDR3 sequence reads: CASSQDAGGSYNEQFF. In DNA, the CDR3 is TGCGCCAGCAGCCAAGATGCGGGAGGCTCCTACAATGAGCAGTTCTTC.

This clone showed up just a few times. The V call is TRBV6-6, the J call TRBJ1-2; 10 bases match TRBD1. The CDR3 has 16 residues. V dropped 7 bases and J dropped 5; count of bases not matched to a gene: 13. In germline, CDR1 is MNHNY, CDR2 SVGAGI (reference sequence). The CDR3 loop reads CASIRGGQGIGYGYTF. In DNA, the CDR3 is TGTGCCAGCATCAGAGGGGGACAGGGGATAGGTTATGGCTACACCTTC.

The chain links TRBV30 to TRBJ2-1; 13 bases fit TRBD2. The V and J ends lost 2 bases and 6 bases, in that order; junction bases with no gene match: 4. This CDR3 region has 15 residues. Germline V lookup: CDR1 GTSNPN, CDR2 SVGIG (reference sequence). As DNA, the CDR3 is TGTGCCTGGAGTCGGGGGACTAGCGGGACCAATGAGCAGTTCTTC. Amino acid sequence: CAWSRGTSGTNEQFF.

The chain joins TRBV7-9 to TRBJ2-3, with 7 bases identical to TRBD2. Germline CDR1 and CDR2: SEHNR and FQNEAQ (reference sequence). J lost 2 bases, V lost 5 bases, and 16 bases had no gene match. The CDR3 loop spans 18 amino acids. The DNA for the CDR3 is TGTGCCAGCAGCCGACTTGCGAGCGGGATGCTACACACAGATACGCAGTATTTT. It yields the protein CASSRLASGMLHTDTQYF.

The chain couples TRBV7-3 to TRBJ1-2, with 8 positions matching TRBD1. In germline, CDR1 is SGHTA, CDR2 FQGTGA. This CDR3 contains 14 residues. The J segment lost 8 bases and the V segment lost 2 bases, leaving 7 bases of the junction unmatched. DNA of the CDR3: TGTGCCAGCAGCTTAGGACAGGGAGGCGAGGGCTACACCTTC. It specifies CASSLGQGGEGYTF.

The rearrangement uses TRBV19 and TRBJ2-5; a weak D match, TRBD1 (5 bases). V lost 5 bases and J lost 7, with 14 bases in between. Germline-derived CDR1 and CDR2 are LNHDA and SQIVND (reference sequence). CDR3 size: 13 residues. The CDR3 nucleotides read TGTGCCAGTAGTGGGGCTGGGTTTGGGACCCAGTACTTC. Protein product: CASSGAGFGTQYF.

A single count supports this clone. CDR3 sequence reads: CATSREAGLGPDTQYF. The CDR3 region has the DNA TGTGCCACCAGCAGAGAGGCCGGACTAGGCCCCGATACGCAGTATTTT. This rearrangement joins TRBV15 to TRBJ2-3, with 7 bases lining up with TRBD2. The V gene's germline CDR1 is LNHNV and CDR2 YYDKDF (reference sequence). The CDR3 is 16 residues long. Unmatched junction bases numbered 9, after V lost 0 bases and J lost 6 bases.

This chain joins TRBV19 and TRBJ1-5; tentatively, D is TRBD1 (5 bases). This CDR3 is built from 13 residues. CDR1 and CDR2 (germline): LNHDA, SQIVND (reference sequence). V was pared by 4 bases and J by 5 bases, with 9 bases between. The CDR3 sequence: CASSRQLYQPQHF. CDR3 sequence (DNA): TGTGCCAGTAGTAGACAGTTGTATCAGCCCCAGCATTTT.

The V gene is TRBV6-5, the J gene TRBJ1-4, with 9 nucleotides matching TRBD1. After removal of 2 bases from V and 8 bases from J, the junction contained 3 bases not matched to a gene. Germline V gene sequence: CDR1 MNHEY, CDR2 SVGAGI. The CDR3 is 14 amino acids. The CDR3 nucleotides read TGTGCCAGCAGTTACGGGACAGGGCGGGAAAAACTGTTTTTT. It yields the protein CASSYGTGREKLFF.

This chain joins TRBV6-5 and TRBJ1-2; TRBD1 is a possible D gene (5 bases). Per germline, CDR1 MNHEY and CDR2 SVGAGI. The CDR3 extends over 12 amino acids. Trimming took off 2 bases at V and 8 bases at J, with 9 bases between the two ends. The CDR3 region has the DNA TGTGCCAGCAGTTACAAGGGGTTAGGCTACACCTTC. Protein sequence: CASSYKGLGYTF.

V is TRBV19 and J is TRBJ1-5; 9 bases are a match to TRBD1. With 5 bases clipped from V and 6 bases from J, the junction kept 5 bases outside the gene matches. The CDR3 has 14 residues. Per the germline V gene, CDR1 is LNHDA and CDR2 is SQIVND (reference sequence). CDR3 protein: CASSDGTGIQPQHF. CDR3 coding DNA: TGTGCCAGTAGTGACGGGACAGGGATTCAGCCCCAGCATTTT.